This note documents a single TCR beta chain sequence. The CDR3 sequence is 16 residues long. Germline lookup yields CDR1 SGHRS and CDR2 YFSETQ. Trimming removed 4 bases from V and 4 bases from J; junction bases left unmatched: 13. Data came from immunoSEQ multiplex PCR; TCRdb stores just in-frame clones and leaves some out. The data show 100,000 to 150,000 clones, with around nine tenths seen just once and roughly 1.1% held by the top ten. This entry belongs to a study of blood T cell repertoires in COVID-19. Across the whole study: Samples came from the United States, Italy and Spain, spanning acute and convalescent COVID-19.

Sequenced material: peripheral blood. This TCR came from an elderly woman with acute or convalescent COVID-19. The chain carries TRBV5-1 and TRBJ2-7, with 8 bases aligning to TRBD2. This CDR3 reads CASSETSEMGSYEQYF. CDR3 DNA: TGCGCCAGCAGCGAGACTAGCGAGATGGGATCTTACGAGCAGTACTTC.